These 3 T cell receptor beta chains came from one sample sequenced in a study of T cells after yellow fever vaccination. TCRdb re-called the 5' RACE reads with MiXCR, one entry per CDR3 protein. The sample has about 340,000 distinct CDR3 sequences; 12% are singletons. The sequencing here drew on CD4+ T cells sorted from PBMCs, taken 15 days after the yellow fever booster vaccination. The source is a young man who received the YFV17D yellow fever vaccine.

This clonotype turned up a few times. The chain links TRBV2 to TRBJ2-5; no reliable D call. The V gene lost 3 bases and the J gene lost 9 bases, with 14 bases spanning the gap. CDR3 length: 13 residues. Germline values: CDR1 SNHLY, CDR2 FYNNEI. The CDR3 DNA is TGTGCCAGCAGTGATTCTCTGGATGGGGCCCAGTACTTC. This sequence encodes CASSDSLDGAQYF.

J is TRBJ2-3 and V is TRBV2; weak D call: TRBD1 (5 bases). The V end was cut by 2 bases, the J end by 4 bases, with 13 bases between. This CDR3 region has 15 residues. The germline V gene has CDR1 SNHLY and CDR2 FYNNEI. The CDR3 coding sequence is TGTGCCAGCAGTGAACAGACATGGGGCTCAGATACGCAGTATTTT. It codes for CASSEQTWGSDTQYF.

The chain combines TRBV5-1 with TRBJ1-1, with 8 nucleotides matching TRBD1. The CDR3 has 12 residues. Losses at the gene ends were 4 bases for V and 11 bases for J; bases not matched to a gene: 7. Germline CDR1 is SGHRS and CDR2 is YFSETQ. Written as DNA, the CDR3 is TGCGCCAGCAGCATAGACAGGGGTTTGGCTTTCTTT. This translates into CASSIDRGLAFF.